This record concerns one T cell receptor beta chain sequence. No antigen is known for it. This same CDR3 is encoded by further DNA sequences in the sample. Primers: 60 Vbeta forward and 13 Jbeta reverse. Some clones are missing from TCRdb's copy, which holds only in-frame ones; the method was immunoSEQ multiplex PCR. The sample shows more than 95,000 clones, roughly 76% of them seen only once. Each donor's status was that of a healthy bone marrow donor. The data belong to a study of cytomegalovirus exposure and HLA in healthy donors. Study-level findings and limits: Later work associated fewer than 20,000 TCR beta sequences with HLA alleles at 0.05 false discovery rate. Evidence from a later analysis indicated that most CMV-associated TCR beta chains looked HLA-restricted.

The sequenced sample was PBMCs. The receptor comes from a man aged 45 to 65 in good health and CMV-seropositive.

CDR3 coding DNA: TGTGCCAGCAGCGCGAGCACAGATACGCAGTATTTT. Protein: CASSASTDTQYF. J is TRBJ2-3 and V is TRBV7-9; unclear D gene. From germline, CDR1 is SEHNR and CDR2 FQNEAQ (reference sequence). The CDR3 is 12 amino acids. V was cut by 5 bases and J by 0 bases, with 3 bases left in between.